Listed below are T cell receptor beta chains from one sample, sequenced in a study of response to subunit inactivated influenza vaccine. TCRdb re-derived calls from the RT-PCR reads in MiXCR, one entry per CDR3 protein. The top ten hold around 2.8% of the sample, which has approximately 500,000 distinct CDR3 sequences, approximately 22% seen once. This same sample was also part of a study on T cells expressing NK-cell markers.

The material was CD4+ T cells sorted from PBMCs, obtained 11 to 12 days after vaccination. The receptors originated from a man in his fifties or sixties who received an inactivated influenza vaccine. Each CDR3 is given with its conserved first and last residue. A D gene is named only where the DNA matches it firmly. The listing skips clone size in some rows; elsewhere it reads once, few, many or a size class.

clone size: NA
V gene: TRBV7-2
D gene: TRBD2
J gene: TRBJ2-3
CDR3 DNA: TGTGCCAGCAGCTTAGTTTCAGCGGGGGTAGATACGCAGTATTTT
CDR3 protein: CASSLVSAGVDTQYF

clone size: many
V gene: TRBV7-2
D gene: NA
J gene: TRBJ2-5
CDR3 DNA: TGTGCCAGCAGCTTCGGGGGAGGAGAGACCCAGTACTTC
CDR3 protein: CASSFGGGETQYF

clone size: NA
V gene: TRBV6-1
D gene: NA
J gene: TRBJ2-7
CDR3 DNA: TGTGCCAGCAGTGCCGCAAGAACCTACGAGCAGTACTTC
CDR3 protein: CASSAARTYEQYF

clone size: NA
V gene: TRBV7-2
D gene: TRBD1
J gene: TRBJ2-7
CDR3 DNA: TGTGCCAGCAGCTACAGGGGGCTTTCTTCCTACGAGCAGTACTTC
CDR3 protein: CASSYRGLSSYEQYF

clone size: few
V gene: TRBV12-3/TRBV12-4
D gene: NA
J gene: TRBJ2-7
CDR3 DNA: TGTGCCAGCAGTGTAAACAGATACTACGAGCAGTACTTC
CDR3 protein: CASSVNRYYEQYF

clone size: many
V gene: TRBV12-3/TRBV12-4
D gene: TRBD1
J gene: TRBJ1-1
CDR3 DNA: TGTGCCAGCAGTTACGGACAGGGAGGTAGGAACACTGAAGCTTTCTTT
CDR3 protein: CASSYGQGGRNTEAFF

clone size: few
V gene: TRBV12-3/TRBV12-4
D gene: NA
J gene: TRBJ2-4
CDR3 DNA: TGTGCCAGCAGTTGGGTTGGGGACGAACTAGCCAAAAACATTCAGTACTTC
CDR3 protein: CASSWVGDELAKNIQYF

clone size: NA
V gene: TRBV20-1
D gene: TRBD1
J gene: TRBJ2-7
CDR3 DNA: TGCAGTGTTAGAGTGACGGACAGGAAGCAGTACTTC
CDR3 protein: CSVRVTDRKQYF

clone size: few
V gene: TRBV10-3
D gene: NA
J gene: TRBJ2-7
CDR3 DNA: TGTGCCATCAGTAACCCCGGGGGTGTTTCGGACGAGCAGTACTTC
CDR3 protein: CAISNPGGVSDEQYF

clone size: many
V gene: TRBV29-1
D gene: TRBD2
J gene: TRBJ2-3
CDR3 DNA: TGCAGCGTTAATCCAGCGGGAGGGGGCACAGATACGCAGTATTTT
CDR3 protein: CSVNPAGGGTDTQYF

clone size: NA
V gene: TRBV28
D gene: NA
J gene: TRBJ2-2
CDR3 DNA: TGTGCCAGCAGTTTTAGACCCCTGAACACCGGGGAGCTGTTTTTT
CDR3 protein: CASSFRPLNTGELFF

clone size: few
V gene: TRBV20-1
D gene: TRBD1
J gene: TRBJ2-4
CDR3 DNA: TGCAGTGCTAGAGGGTCGGTAGGGGGCTACATTCAGTACTTC
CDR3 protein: CSARGSVGGYIQYF

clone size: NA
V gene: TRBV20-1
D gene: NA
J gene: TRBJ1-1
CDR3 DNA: TGCAGTGTCCCGCCGGGCCTTTCACGAACTGAAGCTTTCTTT
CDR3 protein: CSVPPGLSRTEAFF

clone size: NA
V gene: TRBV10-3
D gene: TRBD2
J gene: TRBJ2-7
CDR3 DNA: TGTGCCATCAGTGAGTTAGTTAGCGGGAGCTCCTACGAGCAGTACTTC
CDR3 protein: CAISELVSGSSYEQYF

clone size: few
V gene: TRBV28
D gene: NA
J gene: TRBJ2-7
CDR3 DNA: TGTGCCAGCTCAGGGGGAGGCGGGGTCTACGAGCAGTACTTC
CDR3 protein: CASSGGGGVYEQYF

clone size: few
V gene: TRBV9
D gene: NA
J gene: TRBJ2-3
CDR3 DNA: TGTGCCAGCGGCTCTAGCTTACTAAACACAGATACGCAGTATTTT
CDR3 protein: CASGSSLLNTDTQYF

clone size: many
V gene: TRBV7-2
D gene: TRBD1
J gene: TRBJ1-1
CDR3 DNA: TGTGCCTCTCGAAGAGGGACAGGGGGGAACACTGAAGCTTTCTTT
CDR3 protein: CASRRGTGGNTEAFF

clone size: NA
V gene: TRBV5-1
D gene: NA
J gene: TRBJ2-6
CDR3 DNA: TGCGCCAGCAGCTTGGCCTCCAGGGTCTCGGGGGCCAACGTCCTGACTTTC
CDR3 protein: CASSLASRVSGANVLTF

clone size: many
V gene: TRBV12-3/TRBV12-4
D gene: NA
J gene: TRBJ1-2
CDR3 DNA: TGTGCCAGCAGTTCCCACCGGACATATGGCTACACCTTC
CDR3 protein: CASSSHRTYGYTF

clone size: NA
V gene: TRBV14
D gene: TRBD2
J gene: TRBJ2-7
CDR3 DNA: TGTGCCAGCAGCCCATTGGGACTAGCGGGAGTCTACGAGCAGTACTTC
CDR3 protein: CASSPLGLAGVYEQYF

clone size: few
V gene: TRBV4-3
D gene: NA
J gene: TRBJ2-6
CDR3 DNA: TGCGCCAGCACCCCTGGACGGCAGAGTCCTGGGGCCAACGTCCTGACTTTC
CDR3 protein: CASTPGRQSPGANVLTF

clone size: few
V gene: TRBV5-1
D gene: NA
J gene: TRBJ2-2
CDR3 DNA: TGCGCCAGCAGCCCGCGCCCCCAAGGGGGGCCCGGGGAGCTGTTTTTT
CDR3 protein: CASSPRPQGGPGELFF

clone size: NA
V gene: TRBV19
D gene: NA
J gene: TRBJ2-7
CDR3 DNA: TGTGCCAGTAGTTCCCAATCAGAGACCGGAAACTACGAGCAGTACTTC
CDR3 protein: CASSSQSETGNYEQYF

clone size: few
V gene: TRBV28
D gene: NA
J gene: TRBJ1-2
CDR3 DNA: TGTGCCAGCAGGTGGGGGGGCGCTCATGGCTACACCTTC
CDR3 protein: CASRWGGAHGYTF

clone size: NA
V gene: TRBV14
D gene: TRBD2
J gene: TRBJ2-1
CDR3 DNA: TGTGCCAGCAGCCAAGGGACTAGCGGAGCACATATTTACAATGAGCAGTTCTTC
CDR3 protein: CASSQGTSGAHIYNEQFF

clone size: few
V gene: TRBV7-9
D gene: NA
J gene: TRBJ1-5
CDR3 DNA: TGTGCCAGCAGCATGGGACGCTCTGGCAATCAGCCCCAGCATTTT
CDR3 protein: CASSMGRSGNQPQHF

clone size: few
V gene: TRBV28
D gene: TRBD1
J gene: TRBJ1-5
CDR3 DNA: TGTGCCAGCAGTGGAGACAGGGATAATCAGCCCCAGCATTTT
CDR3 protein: CASSGDRDNQPQHF

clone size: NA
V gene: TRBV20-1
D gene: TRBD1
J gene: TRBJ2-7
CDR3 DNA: TGCAGTGCTTCCCCAGGGGGCAGGGGCTACGAGCAGTACTTC
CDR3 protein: CSASPGGRGYEQYF

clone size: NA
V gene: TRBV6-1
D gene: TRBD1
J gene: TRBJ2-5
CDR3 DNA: TGTGCCAGCAGTGACCTCAGGGGGCGTGGGACCCAGTACTTC
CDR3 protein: CASSDLRGRGTQYF

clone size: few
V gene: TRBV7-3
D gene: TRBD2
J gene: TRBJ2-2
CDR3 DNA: TGTGCCAGCAGCTCGACTAGCGGGAACACCGGGGAGCTGTTTTTT
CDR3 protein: CASSSTSGNTGELFF

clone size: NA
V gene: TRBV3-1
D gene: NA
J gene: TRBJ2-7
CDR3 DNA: TGTGCCAGCAGCCAAGCGGGGGGCATCTACGAGCAGTACTTC
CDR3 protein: CASSQAGGIYEQYF

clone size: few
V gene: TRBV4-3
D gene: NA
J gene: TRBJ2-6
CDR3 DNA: TGCGCCAGCAGCCAAGATCGGGTCATACGAACACGCGAATCCGTCCTGACTTTC
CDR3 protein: CASSQDRVIRTRESVLTF

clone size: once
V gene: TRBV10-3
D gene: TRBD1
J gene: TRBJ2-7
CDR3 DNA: TGTGCCATCAGTGTGAACAGGGGCTCCTACGAGCAGTACTTC
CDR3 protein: CAISVNRGSYEQYF

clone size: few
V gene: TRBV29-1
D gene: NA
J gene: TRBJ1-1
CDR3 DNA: TGCAGCGTTGAAGGTAGGGAGTTTGGGAACACTGAAGCTTTCTTT
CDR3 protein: CSVEGREFGNTEAFF

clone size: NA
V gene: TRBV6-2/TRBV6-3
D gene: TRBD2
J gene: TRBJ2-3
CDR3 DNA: TGTGCCAGCAGACTGGCCGGGACTAGCAGCACAGATACGCAGTATTTT
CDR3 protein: CASRLAGTSSTDTQYF

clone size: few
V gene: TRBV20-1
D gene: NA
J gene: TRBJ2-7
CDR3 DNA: TGCAGTGTCCACGGCGTAGGCGCTTTCGAGCAGTACTTC
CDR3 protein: CSVHGVGAFEQYF

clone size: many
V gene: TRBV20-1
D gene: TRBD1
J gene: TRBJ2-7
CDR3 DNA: TGCAGTGCTAGAGCCCCGACAGGGACCGAGCAGTACTTC
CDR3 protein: CSARAPTGTEQYF

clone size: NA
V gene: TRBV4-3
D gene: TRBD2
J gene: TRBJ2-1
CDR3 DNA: TGCGCCAGCAGCCAAGAACCAACCCTAGCGGGGGGTCACAATGAGCAGTTCTTC
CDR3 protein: CASSQEPTLAGGHNEQFF

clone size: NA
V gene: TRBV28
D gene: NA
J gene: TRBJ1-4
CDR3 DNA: TGTGCCAGCACCGAGGGACCCAGAGGTGAAAAACTGTTTTTT
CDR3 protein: CASTEGPRGEKLFF

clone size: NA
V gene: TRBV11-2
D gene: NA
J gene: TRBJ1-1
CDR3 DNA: TGTGCCAGCAGCCAACAGGAATTCACTGAAGCTTTCTTT
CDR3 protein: CASSQQEFTEAFF